One sample yielded the 27 T cell receptor beta chains listed below, sequenced in a study of blood T cell repertoires in COVID-19. Produced via immunoSEQ multiplex PCR; TCRdb's table is partial and in-frame only. The sample holds 150,000 to 200,000 clones, 65% to 85% seen once. Sequenced input: peripheral blood. These receptors originate from a woman aged 30 to 39 with acute or convalescent COVID-19.

The CDR3 nucleotides read TGTGCCAGCAGGGACACAGGGCACCTAACAACTAATGAAAAACTGTTTTTT. Translation gives CASRDTGHLTTNEKLFF. The chain has TRBV2 and TRBJ1-4; D is perhaps TRBD1 (6 bases). Germline values: CDR1 SNHLY, CDR2 FYNNEI. There are 17 residues in the CDR3. Trimming removed 6 bases from V and 0 bases from J, with 17 bases in between.

V is TRBV27 and J is TRBJ1-2; 9 positions match TRBD1. The CDR3 contains 12 residues. Per germline, CDR1 MNHEY and CDR2 SMNVEV (reference sequence). V dropped 8 bases and J dropped 3; count of bases not matched to a gene: 1. The CDR3 here is CASRTGDYGYTF. CDR3 DNA: TGTGCCAGCCGGACAGGGGACTATGGCTACACCTTC.

This rearrangement joins TRBV27 to TRBJ2-3; a possible D gene is TRBD2 (6 bases). V was shortened by 8 bases and J by 4 bases, with 13 bases between the two germline ends. Germline V CDR1 and CDR2: MNHEY, SMNVEV (reference sequence). The CDR3 contains 13 residues. The DNA for the CDR3 is TGTGCCAGCCGCACGGGAGTTGCAGATACGCAGTATTTT. This translates into CASRTGVADTQYF.

CDR3 sequence (DNA): TGTGCCAGCAGTTATGTCGGGGATACGCAGTATTTT. Protein sequence: CASSYVGDTQYF. The rearrangement joins TRBV6-2 or TRBV6-3 to TRBJ2-3; D gene ambiguous. With 3 bases removed from V and 6 bases from J, the gap between germline ends came to 7 bases. The CDR3 has 12 residues. CDR1 and CDR2 (germline): MNHEY, SVGEGT.

V and J are TRBV7-2 and TRBJ1-5, with D perhaps TRBD1 (5 bases). Between the trimmed V and J ends, which lost 4 bases and 4 bases, there was a span of 14 bases. In germline, CDR1 is SGHTA, CDR2 FQGNSA. The CDR3 runs to 15 residues. The CDR3 DNA follows: TGTGCCAGCAGCTATGTGACGGGGGGGAATCAGCCCCAGCATTTT. It encodes CASSYVTGGNQPQHF.

The chain is built from TRBV7-2 and TRBJ1-2; no clear D. V lost 0 bases and J 3 bases, leaving 11 bases between the germline ends. Germline loops: CDR1 SGHTA, CDR2 FQGNSA. There are 15 residues in the CDR3. CDR3: CASSLARGSDYGYTF. The DNA for the CDR3 is TGTGCCAGCAGCTTAGCGCGAGGGTCGGACTATGGCTACACCTTC.

The gene calls are TRBV6-1 and TRBJ1-3, with no clear D. Deletions cut 3 bases from V and 0 bases from J, with 21 bases between. Germline V gene lookup returns CDR1 MNHNS and CDR2 SASEGT. The CDR3 is made up of 19 amino acids. CDR3 DNA sequence: TGTGCCAGCAGTGAGGCGGGATCCGGCAGGTTGAACTCTGGAAACACCATATATTTT. Translated: CASSEAGSGRLNSGNTIYF.

The chain links TRBV27 to TRBJ2-7; 8 nucleotides line up with TRBD2. After removal of 6 bases from V and 3 bases from J, the junction contained 10 bases not matched to a gene. Looked up from germline, CDR1 is MNHEY and CDR2 is SMNVEV (reference sequence). The CDR3 extends over 15 amino acids. CDR3 region: CASRKPGTSHYEQYF. CDR3 bases: TGTGCCAGCAGAAAGCCCGGGACTAGTCACTACGAGCAGTACTTC.

This chain joins TRBV10-2 and TRBJ1-6; 7 bases agree with TRBD1. V lost 8 bases, J lost 2 bases, and 6 bases stayed unmatched. This CDR3 has 15 amino acids. Germline assignment: CDR1 WSHSY and CDR2 SAAADI. CDR3 region: CASRQGKTYNSPLHF. CDR3 in DNA: TGCGCCAGCCGACAGGGTAAAACCTATAATTCACCCCTCCACTTT.

V gene TRBV19 combines with J gene TRBJ1-4; 7 bases align to TRBD1. The length of the CDR3 is 16 residues. V was pared by 6 bases and J by 0 bases, with 7 bases of the junction left unmatched. Looked up from germline, CDR1 is LNHDA and CDR2 is SQIVND (reference sequence). The CDR3 region is CASRDPGGATNEKLFF. In nucleotides, the CDR3 is TGTGCCAGTAGAGACCCAGGGGGAGCAACTAATGAAAAACTGTTTTTT. Full variable domain (remainder filled in from reference TRBV19 and TRBJ1-4): DGGITQSPKYLFRKEGQNVTLSCEQNLNHDAMYWYRQDPGQGLRLIYYSQIVNDFQKGDIAEGYSVSREKKESFPLTVTSAQKNPTAFYLCASRDPGGATNEKLFFGSGTQLSVL.

The chain combines TRBV3-1 (or the pseudogene TRBV3-2) with TRBJ1-2; no clear D. This CDR3 comprises 14 residues. With 2 bases removed from V and 8 bases from J, the gap between germline ends came to 15 bases. The germline CDR1 and CDR2 sequences are LGHDT and YNNKEL (reference sequence). In DNA, the CDR3 is TGTGCCAGCAGCCAAAATCCGAACCCTCAGGGCTACACCTTC. This gives the protein CASSQNPNPQGYTF.

The CDR3 spells CASSLEWQGKDEQYF. The CDR3 coding sequence is TGCGCCAGCAGCTTGGAGTGGCAGGGGAAAGACGAGCAGTACTTC. The chain recombines TRBV5-1 with TRBJ2-7; possible D gene TRBD1, 6 bases. CDR1 and CDR2 from the germline V gene are SGHRS and YFSETQ. V gave up 0 bases and J gave up 5 bases, with 15 bases separating them. The CDR3 loop spans 15 amino acids.

There are a few counts of this clone. This chain joins TRBV30 and TRBJ2-7, with 8 bases identical to TRBD1. Looked up from germline, CDR1 is GTSNPN and CDR2 is SVGIG (reference sequence). This CDR3 spans 14 amino acids. V dropped 3 bases and J dropped 4; count of bases not matched to a gene: 8. CDR3 nucleotide sequence: TGTGCCTGGAGCACCGGAGACAGGGGTTACGAGCAGTACTTC. Amino acids: CAWSTGDRGYEQYF.

The chain is built from TRBV6-4 and TRBJ2-3; 7 nucleotides agree with TRBD2. CDR3 length equals 16 residues. Germline V gene sequence: CDR1 MRHNA, CDR2 SNTAGT. V was clipped by 2 bases and J by 2 bases; unmatched bases: 7. The CDR3 region has the DNA TGTGCCAGCAGTGACGGGGCTAGCGGAACCACAGATACGCAGTATTTT. It is translated as CASSDGASGTTDTQYF.

This chain uses TRBV28 with TRBJ2-1; D is possibly TRBD2 (5 bases). The germline CDR1 and CDR2 sequences are MDHEN and SYDVKM. CDR3 length: 14 amino acids. Trimming left V 6 bases short and J 8 bases short, with 17 bases between. The chain's CDR3 is CASSSSGSTDEQFF. DNA of the CDR3: TGTGCCAGCAGCTCTTCGGGGAGTACAGATGAGCAGTTCTTC.

This clone was recorded a few times. The chain joins TRBV28 to TRBJ1-2, with 8 bases aligning to TRBD1. This CDR3 contains 15 residues. Germline CDR1 reads MDHEN; CDR2 reads SYDVKM. V shed 4 bases and J 5 bases; nucleotides not matched to a gene: 9. CDR3 amino acids: CASSWGQANPYGYTF. Here the CDR3 DNA reads TGTGCCAGCAGTTGGGGACAGGCAAACCCTTATGGCTACACCTTC.

The CDR3 is CASSLQGGENEQFF. CDR3 nucleotides: TGTGCCAGCAGCTTGCAAGGCGGTGAAAATGAGCAGTTCTTC. The chain links TRBV5-4 to TRBJ2-1, with D uncertain. This CDR3 is 14 amino acids long. The germline CDR1 and CDR2 sequences are SGHNT and YYREEE (reference sequence). V gave up 1 base and J gave up 7 bases, with 12 bases separating them.

The V call is TRBV15, the J call TRBJ2-1; the D gene is possibly TRBD1 (5 bases). Germline CDR1 and CDR2: LNHNV and YYDKDF (reference sequence). The CDR3 runs 13 residues. The V and J ends lost 0 bases and 11 bases respectively, with 11 bases between them. CDR3 sequence reads: CATSRDQKGQQFF. For the CDR3, the DNA is TGTGCCACCAGCAGAGATCAGAAGGGGCAGCAGTTCTTC.

The chain links TRBV4-2 to TRBJ1-2; possible D gene TRBD1, 5 bases. V gave up 1 base and J gave up 1 base, with 16 bases separating them. Germline CDR1 is LGHNA and CDR2 is YNFKEQ. There are 17 residues in the CDR3. This CDR3 is CASSQVTAGGFNYGYTF. The CDR3, as DNA: TGTGCCAGCAGCCAAGTCACGGCGGGGGGTTTTAACTATGGCTACACCTTC.

The J gene is TRBJ2-7, the V gene TRBV30, with TRBD2 matching 10 bases. V shed 2 bases and J 2 bases; nucleotides not matched to a gene: 9. The CDR3 has 16 amino acids. CDR1 is GTSNPN and CDR2 is SVGIG in the germline V gene (reference sequence). The chain's CDR3 is CAWSRTRSGRAYEQYF. CDR3 coding DNA: TGTGCCTGGAGTCGTACCCGCAGCGGGAGGGCCTACGAGCAGTACTTC.

V is TRBV11-2 and J is TRBJ1-1; D is uncertain. V shed 7 bases and J shed 1 base, with 13 bases lying between them. This CDR3 has 14 residues. The V gene's germline CDR1 is SGHAT and CDR2 FQNNGV. CDR3 coding DNA: TGTGCCAGCACCTCTCTCGGGAGGAACACTGAAGCTTTCTTT. As protein: CASTSLGRNTEAFF.

The genes are TRBV4-2 and TRBJ2-2, with D possibly being TRBD2 (5 bases). Germline values: CDR1 LGHNA, CDR2 YNFKEQ. CDR3 length: 17 amino acids. V shed 1 base and J shed 1 base, with 13 bases lying between them. This chain's CDR3 is CASSQGFGSVNTGELFF. As DNA, the CDR3 is TGTGCCAGCAGCCAAGGTTTTGGGAGCGTGAACACCGGGGAGCTGTTTTTT.

A single count supports this clone. The chain combines TRBV21-1 with TRBJ2-7; the table's D call, TRBD1, was not checked against the DNA. TRBV21-1 is annotated as a pseudogene. This CDR3 has 18 amino acids. The chain's CDR3 is CASSKPAKGRGQGVEQYF. The CDR3, as DNA: TGTGCCAGCAGCAAGCCTGCTAAAGGGAGGGGACAGGGGGTCGAGCAGTACTTC.

Written as DNA, the CDR3 is TGTGCCAGCAACAAACAGGGGGCCCCAGATACGCAGTATTTT. Amino acid sequence: CASNKQGAPDTQYF. The V call is TRBV7-2, the J call TRBJ2-3; 9 bases are shared with TRBD1. Looked up from germline, CDR1 is SGHTA and CDR2 is FQGNSA. With V trimmed by 7 bases and J by 4 bases, 6 bases remained unmatched. The CDR3 is 14 amino acids. Drawing the rest from reference TRBV7-2 and TRBJ2-3, the complete variable domain is GAGVSQSPSNKVTEKGKDVELRCDPISGHTALYWYRQSLGQGLEFLIYFQGNSAPDKSGLPSDRFSAERTGGSVSTLTIQRTQQEDSAVYLCASNKQGAPDTQYFGPGTRLTVL.

The J gene is TRBJ2-1, the V gene TRBV21-1; the table calls TRBD1, which could not be checked here. TRBV21-1 is given as a pseudogene. The CDR3 length is 18 residues. CDR3 region: CASILAPNILGHHNEQFF. The CDR3 region has the DNA TGTGCCAGCATCCTGGCCCCAAATATCCTGGGACACCACAATGAGCAGTTCTTC.

The table lists this clone with a count of one. The V gene is TRBV19, the J gene TRBJ2-7; D remains ambiguous. Germline V CDR1 and CDR2: LNHDA, SQIVND (reference sequence). V lost 2 bases and J 2 bases, leaving 7 bases between the germline ends. The CDR3 loop spans 13 amino acids. CDR3 protein: CASSISPAYEQYF. The DNA of the CDR3 is TGTGCCAGTAGTATAAGTCCAGCCTACGAGCAGTACTTC.

The rearrangement links TRBV5-8 to TRBJ2-3, with 15 positions matching TRBD2. The V segment lost 0 bases and the J segment 2 bases; nucleotides outside the gene matches: 10. The CDR3 runs 20 residues. Germline V gene sequence: CDR1 SGHTS, CDR2 YDEGEE. The CDR3 coding sequence is TGTGCCAGCAGCTTGGAAGGACTAGCGGGGGGGAGAGCTTCCACAGATACGCAGTATTTT. This translates into CASSLEGLAGGRASTDTQYF.